The 24 T cell receptor beta chains presented below share a single source sample, sequenced in a study of blood T cell repertoires in COVID-19. Generated by immunoSEQ multiplex PCR, the TCRdb table keeps only in-frame clones and is missing some. The repertoire holds 100,000 to 150,000 clones, roughly 86% seen once, with roughly 4.9% in the top ten. The sequenced sample was peripheral blood. These receptors all stem from a human donor in a cohort sampled during active COVID-19.

This sequence joins TRBV19 and TRBJ2-3; a weak D match, TRBD1 (6 bases). Germline-derived CDR1 and CDR2 are LNHDA and SQIVND (reference sequence). Trimming took 1 base from V and 9 from J, leaving 17 bases between them. The CDR3 spans 15 residues. This CDR3 is CASSIGGGPTRTQYF. The CDR3, as DNA: TGTGCCAGTAGTATAGGAGGGGGTCCAACTAGAACGCAGTATTTT.

This chain joins TRBV6-2 or TRBV6-3 and TRBJ1-5; D gene ambiguous. CDR1 and CDR2 (germline): MNHEY, SVGEGT. CDR3 size: 15 residues. V was trimmed by 2 bases and J by 0 bases, leaving 8 bases between them. The CDR3 region has the DNA TGTGCCAGCAGTTACGCCCTATATAGCAATCAGCCCCAGCATTTT. Its translation is CASSYALYSNQPQHF.

The rearrangement joins TRBV23-1 to TRBJ2-2, with D possibly TRBD1 on 5 matching bases. TRBV23-1 is given ORF status, its function remaining uncertain. Trimming shortened V by 2 bases and J by 7 bases, and 5 bases separated the two germline ends. This CDR3 comprises 12 residues. CDR3 coding DNA: TGCGCCAGCAGTCAAAGGGGCGGGGAGCTGTTTTTT. The encoded protein is CASSQRGGELFF.

This clone appeared once. This chain's CDR3 is CASSLASGIGNEQFF. CDR3 DNA sequence: TGTGCCAGCAGCTTAGCCAGCGGGATAGGTAACGAGCAGTTCTTC. The V and J genes are TRBV7-8 and TRBJ2-1, with 7 bases identical to TRBD2. This CDR3 comprises 15 residues. The germline V gene has CDR1 SGHVS and CDR2 FQNEAQ. The J segment lost 10 bases and the V segment lost 0 bases, leaving 9 bases of the junction unmatched.

J is TRBJ1-5 and V is TRBV12-3 or TRBV12-4; weak D call: TRBD1 (5 bases). V was shortened by 6 bases and J by 4 bases, with 10 bases between the two germline ends. The CDR3 length is 13 residues. CDR3 in DNA: TGTGCCAGCAGCCTTAGACAGAATCAGCCCCAGCATTTT. It encodes CASSLRQNQPQHF.

The chain combines TRBV27 with TRBJ1-1; 9 positions agree with TRBD1. Trimming at V came to 1 base and at J to 0 bases, leaving 9 bases not matched to a gene. The CDR3 consists of 18 residues. Per the germline V gene, CDR1 is MNHEY and CDR2 is SMNVEV (reference sequence). The CDR3 coding sequence is TGTGCCAGCAGTTTATTGGGACAGGGACAAGCCATGAACACTGAAGCTTTCTTT. It specifies CASSLLGQGQAMNTEAFF.

For the CDR3, the DNA is TGTGCCAGTAGTCACGCCCTCGACAGGTTGGACACTGAAGCTTTCTTT. This gives the protein CASSHALDRLDTEAFF. This chain connects TRBV19 to TRBJ1-1; perhaps TRBD1 as D (6 bases). Germline V CDR1 and CDR2: LNHDA, SQIVND (reference sequence). CDR3 size: 16 residues. V lost 5 bases, J lost 3 bases, and 19 bases lay in between.

The chain has TRBV3-1 (or the pseudogene TRBV3-2) and TRBJ1-5; D is perhaps TRBD1 (6 bases). The CDR3 runs to 12 residues. In germline, CDR1 is LGHDT, CDR2 YNNKEL (reference sequence). The V gene lost 9 bases and the J gene lost 10 bases, with 16 bases spanning the gap. The DNA for the CDR3 is TGTGCCAGTTCTTTGGGGGCCCAACCCCAGCATTTT. Residues: CASSLGAQPQHF.

The chain joins TRBV6-2 or TRBV6-3 to TRBJ2-1; D is unclear. This CDR3 has 15 amino acids. Germline V gene lookup returns CDR1 MNHEY and CDR2 SVGEGT. V was cut by 4 bases and J by 0 bases, with 10 bases left in between. The CDR3 loop reads CASSFRKPSYNEQFF. The DNA of the CDR3 is TGTGCCAGCAGTTTTCGTAAGCCCTCCTACAATGAGCAGTTCTTC.

The chain is built from TRBV10-2 and TRBJ2-7; maybe TRBD1 (6 bases). This CDR3 is built from 13 residues. The germline V gene has CDR1 WSHSY and CDR2 SAAADI. The germline V and J ends were trimmed by 2 bases and 8 bases, with 13 bases remaining between them. The CDR3 DNA reads TGCGCCAGCAGTGAGCCTGGACAGCGAAAGCAGTACTTC. Its protein is CASSEPGQRKQYF.

This chain connects TRBV6-2 or TRBV6-3 to TRBJ2-1; D may be TRBD1 (5 bases). The CDR3 covers 20 residues. V lost 5 bases, J lost 8 bases, and 34 bases lay in between. Germline CDR1 is MNHEY and CDR2 is SVGEGT. The CDR3 region is CASSSPPGATTIATRDEQFF. CDR3 nucleotides: TGTGCCAGCAGTAGCCCGCCCGGAGCGACCACCATCGCCACCAGGGATGAGCAGTTCTTC.

Only one count was recorded for this clone. V and J are TRBV10-1 and TRBJ1-1; 7 bases map to TRBD1. After removal of 6 bases from V and 3 bases from J, the junction contained 4 bases not matched to a gene. CDR3 length: 13 amino acids. Germline V gives CDR1 WNHNN, CDR2 SYGVQD (reference sequence). The CDR3 reads CASRDTGDTEAFF. Written as DNA, the CDR3 is TGCGCCAGCAGGGATACAGGGGACACTGAAGCTTTCTTT.

This clone was observed once. This chain connects TRBV27 to TRBJ2-7; D perhaps matches TRBD1 (5 bases). Trimming shortened V by 4 bases and J by 7 bases, and 26 bases separated the two germline ends. This CDR3 is built from 17 residues. Germline loops: CDR1 MNHEY, CDR2 SMNVEV (reference sequence). DNA of the CDR3: TGTGCCAGCAGTTCCCCCCCCGTGACAGTTTATTATTTGGAGCAGTACTTC. Protein product: CASSSPPVTVYYLEQYF.

This clone has only a few counts. The CDR3 sequence is CASSWGTSNEQFF. The CDR3 DNA reads as TGTGCCAGCAGCTGGGGGACTTCCAATGAGCAGTTCTTC. V is TRBV7-2 and J is TRBJ2-1, with D possibly matching TRBD2 (6 bases). CDR3 length equals 13 residues. Germline CDR1 reads SGHTA; CDR2 reads FQGNSA. V lost 4 bases to trimming and J lost 6 bases, with 10 bases between them.

The V gene is TRBV6-5, the J gene TRBJ2-1, with 8 nucleotides matching TRBD1. The trim removed 0 bases at V and 6 bases at J, leaving 4 bases unmatched. Germline V CDR1 and CDR2: MNHEY, SVGAGI. The CDR3 is made up of 15 amino acids. CDR3 in amino acids: CASSYSGTGVNEQFF. The DNA for the CDR3 is TGTGCCAGCAGTTACTCAGGGACAGGTGTCAATGAGCAGTTCTTC.

V is TRBV14 and J is TRBJ2-1, with a tentative D call TRBD2 (5 bases). This CDR3 is 14 amino acids long. V lost 5 bases, J lost 6 bases, and 14 bases lay in between. From germline, CDR1 is SGHDN and CDR2 FVKESK. Here the CDR3 DNA reads TGTGCCAGCAGCGGCGAGCGGAGGAGCAATGAGCAGTTCTTC. It translates to CASSGERRSNEQFF. Looking up the rest from reference TRBV14 and TRBJ2-1 gives the full variable domain: EAGVTQFPSHSVIEKGQTVTLRCDPISGHDNLYWYRRVMGKEIKFLLHFVKESKQDESGMPNNRFLAERTGGTYSTLKVQPAELEDSGVYFCASSGERRSNEQFFGPGTRLTVL.

The chain combines TRBV4-2 with TRBJ2-1, with 7 nucleotides matching TRBD2. Germline V gene data show CDR1 as LGHNA and CDR2 as YNFKEQ. V was clipped by 1 base and J by 9 bases; unmatched bases: 3. The CDR3 consists of 13 residues. The CDR3 nucleotides read TGTGCCAGCAGCCAAGTCAGCGGGACTGAGCAGTTCTTC. This translates into CASSQVSGTEQFF.

The chain carries TRBV6-1 and TRBJ2-7, with 8 bases that match TRBD2. The J segment lost 1 base and the V segment lost 1 base, leaving 12 bases of the junction unmatched. Germline lookup yields CDR1 MNHNS and CDR2 SASEGT. The CDR3 length is 18 residues. The CDR3 loop is CASSEGGGRTLFSYEQYF. The DNA for the CDR3 is TGTGCCAGCAGTGAAGGGGGCGGGAGGACCCTCTTTTCCTACGAGCAGTACTTC.

This chain links TRBV6-6 with TRBJ1-6; 7 bases map to TRBD1. Germline CDR1 and CDR2: MNHNY and SVGAGI (reference sequence). The CDR3 is made up of 15 amino acids. V trimming: 7 bases; J trimming: 7 bases; junction bases outside the gene matches: 10. The chain's CDR3 is CASTSPGQKNSPLHF. The DNA for the CDR3 is TGTGCCAGCACCTCCCCGGGACAGAAAAATTCACCCCTCCACTTT.

The sample holds a few counts of this clone. This rearrangement joins TRBV7-9 to TRBJ1-5; 8 nucleotides agree with TRBD1. Trimming took 3 bases from V and 7 from J; bases not matched to a gene: 17. Germline assignment: CDR1 SEHNR and CDR2 FQNEAQ (reference sequence). The CDR3 spans 18 residues. The CDR3 reads CASSLLSHGEQGDQPQHF. CDR3 coding DNA: TGTGCCAGCAGCTTGTTGTCCCACGGCGAACAGGGGGACCAGCCCCAGCATTTT.

A few counts support this clone. This sequence joins TRBV7-9 and TRBJ2-1; D remains unclear. V was clipped by 3 bases and J by 2 bases, with 8 bases between them. CDR3 length: 14 amino acids. Germline loops: CDR1 SEHNR, CDR2 FQNEAQ (reference sequence). The CDR3 loop is CASSFPVAYNEQFF. In nucleotides, the CDR3 is TGTGCCAGCAGCTTCCCCGTAGCCTACAATGAGCAGTTCTTC.

The CDR3 sequence is CASSRGPRRGGTYGYTF. CDR3 bases: TGTGCCAGCTCACGCGGACCCAGACGGGGCGGGACCTATGGCTACACCTTC. The chain is built from TRBV18 and TRBJ1-2; tentatively, D is TRBD1 (5 bases). V lost 4 bases, J lost 4 bases, and 22 bases lay in between. CDR3 length: 17 residues. The V gene's germline CDR1 is KGHSH and CDR2 LQKENI.

This clone has more than one count but fewer than ten. The V and J genes are TRBV7-9 and TRBJ2-1; tentative D call: TRBD2 (5 bases). The CDR3 is 11 residues long. The V gene lost 5 bases and the J gene lost 15 bases, with 14 bases spanning the gap. Germline CDR1 is SEHNR and CDR2 is FQNEAQ (reference sequence). The CDR3 DNA is TGTGCCAGCAGCACGGGAACCGCCTGGTTCTTC. It is translated as CASSTGTAWFF.

The chain recombines TRBV7-8 with TRBJ2-7; a weak D match, TRBD2 (5 bases). V lost 6 bases and J lost 5, with 14 bases in between. Germline assignment: CDR1 SGHVS and CDR2 FQNEAQ. CDR3 length equals 13 residues. The CDR3: CASRPRLANEQYF. The CDR3 DNA reads as TGTGCCAGCAGACCTCGTCTAGCCAACGAGCAGTACTTC.